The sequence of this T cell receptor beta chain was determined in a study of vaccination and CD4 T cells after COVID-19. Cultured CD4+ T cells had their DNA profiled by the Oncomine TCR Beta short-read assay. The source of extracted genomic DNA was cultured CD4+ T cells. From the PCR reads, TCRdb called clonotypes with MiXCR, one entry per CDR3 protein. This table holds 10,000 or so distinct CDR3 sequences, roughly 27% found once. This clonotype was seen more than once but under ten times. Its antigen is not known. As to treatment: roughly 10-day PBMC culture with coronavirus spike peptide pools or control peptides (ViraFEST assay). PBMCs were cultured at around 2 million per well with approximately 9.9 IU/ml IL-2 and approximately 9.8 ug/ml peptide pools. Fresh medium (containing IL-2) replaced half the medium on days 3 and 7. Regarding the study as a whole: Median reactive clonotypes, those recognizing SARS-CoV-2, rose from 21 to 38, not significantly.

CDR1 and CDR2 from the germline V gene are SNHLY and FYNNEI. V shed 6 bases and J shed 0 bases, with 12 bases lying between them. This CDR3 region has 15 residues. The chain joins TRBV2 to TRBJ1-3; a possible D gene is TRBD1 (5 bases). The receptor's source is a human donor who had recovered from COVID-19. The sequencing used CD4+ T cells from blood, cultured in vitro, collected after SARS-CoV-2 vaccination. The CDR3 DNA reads TGTGCCAGCAGGGGGGGACGGTTCTCTGGAAACACCATATATTTT. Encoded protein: CASRGGRFSGNTIYF.